This TCR beta chain is drawn from a study of cytotoxic CD8 clonotypes in ibrutinib-treated CLL. As to this clone: What it binds is unknown.

With 2 bases removed from V and 7 bases from J, the gap between germline ends came to 8 bases. The CDR3 is 12 amino acids. Germline loops: CDR1 MGHDK, CDR2 SYGVNS. Study-level findings and limits: Clonality was higher at ibrutinib response and returned toward baseline at progression.

Some clones are missing from TCRdb's copy, which holds only in-frame ones; the method was immunoSEQ multiplex PCR. The data contain hundreds of thousands of clones, over 55% of them singletons. Sequences were derived from PBMCs, sampled after 36 months of ibrutinib treatment. This receptor was taken from a human donor with chronic lymphocytic leukemia. V and J are TRBV25-1 and TRBJ1-1; D gene unclear. CDR3 bases: TGTGCCAGCAGTGAAGACATTTTTGAAGCTTTCTTT. It is translated as CASSEDIFEAFF.